This is a list of T cell receptor beta chains from one sample in a study of blood T cell repertoires in COVID-19. The method was immunoSEQ multiplex PCR; TCRdb's version includes in-frame clones alone and lacks a portion of them. The top ten hold 7.9% of the sample, which has 100,000 to 150,000 clones, roughly nine tenths seen once. Sequenced input: peripheral blood. All receptors come from an older man who had recovered from COVID-19. CDR3s include the opening cysteine and the closing phenylalanine or tryptophan. Each record gives: D gene, J gene, V gene, clone size, CDR3 protein, CDR3 DNA. The D gene is left open where the match is weak. Size tells how often a clone was seen (once, few, many) or the class of an expanded clone, and some rows leave it out.

D: -; J: TRBJ2-7; V: TRBV30; size: -; CDR3: CAWSVGQGLREQYF; DNA: TGTGCCTGGAGTGTTGGGCAGGGTCTACGCGAGCAGTACTTC
D: -; J: TRBJ1-4; V: TRBV6-5; size: many; CDR3: CASSYLGGGEKLFF; DNA: TGTGCCAGCAGTTACTTGGGTGGGGGGGAAAAACTGTTTTTT
D: TRBD1; J: TRBJ1-1; V: TRBV10-3; size: few; CDR3: CAISLRQGDTEAFF; DNA: TGTGCCATCAGCTTAAGACAGGGTGACACTGAAGCTTTCTTT
D: TRBD1; J: TRBJ2-2; V: TRBV28; size: -; CDR3: CASSLLEGQTTYTGELFF; DNA: TGTGCCAGCAGTTTACTAGAGGGACAGACTACATACACCGGGGAGCTGTTTTTT
D: TRBD2; J: TRBJ2-1; V: TRBV5-4; size: -; CDR3: CASSAPSGSSYNEQFF; DNA: TGTGCCAGCAGCGCCCCCAGCGGGAGCTCCTACAATGAGCAGTTCTTC
D: TRBD2; J: TRBJ2-4; V: TRBV19; size: -; CDR3: CASNTGTTLNIQYF; DNA: TGTGCCAGTAATACCGGGACTACCCTTAACATTCAGTACTTC
D: -; J: TRBJ2-2; V: TRBV7-2; size: once; CDR3: CASSYTPGGLTGELFF; DNA: TGTGCCAGCAGCTACACCCCGGGGGGCCTCACCGGGGAGCTGTTTTTT
D: -; J: TRBJ1-4; V: TRBV6-5; size: -; CDR3: CASTRNREEKLFF; DNA: TGTGCCAGCACTCGAAACAGGGAGGAAAAACTGTTTTTT
D: -; J: TRBJ2-7; V: TRBV5-1; size: -; CDR3: CASSLGSSYEQYF; DNA: TGCGCCAGCAGCTTGGGTAGCTCCTACGAGCAGTACTTC
D: TRBD2; J: TRBJ2-5; V: TRBV5-6; size: -; CDR3: CASSFTSGETQYF; DNA: TGTGCCAGCAGCTTCACTAGCGGGGAGACCCAGTACTTC